The clone carrying this T cell receptor beta chain has more than one count but fewer than ten. Its specificity is not known. This CDR3 contains 17 residues. From germline, CDR1 is LGHDT and CDR2 YNNKEL (reference sequence). The V gene end was trimmed by 4 bases and the J gene end by 6 bases; junction bases not matched to a gene: 7. This sample was included in a study of T-cell memory formation after mild COVID-19. Study-wide results and caveats: In second-wave clones peaking day 37, SARS-CoV-2 specificity remained unconfirmed. A second wave expanding day 15 to 37 was CD4+-biased; contracting clones were balanced. Clones that contracted clustered mainly in CM and EM if CD4+ and in EMRA if CD8+.

Constant-segment-primed 5'RACE gave TCR alpha and TCR beta cDNA libraries with sample barcodes and UMIs. From the 5' RACE reads, TCRdb called clonotypes with MiXCR, one entry per CDR3 protein. The repertoire holds 400,000 to 550,000 distinct CDR3 sequences, with approximately 23% as singletons. The sequenced sample was PBMCs or a T cell subset sorted from them (not recorded which). This clonotype was sampled from an adult woman who had mild COVID-19 (a few samples of this study predate the infection). Cell type and time point are not known. This chain joins TRBV3-1 and TRBJ2-2, with 14 bases aligning to TRBD2. The CDR3 sequence: CASSPTGTSGSAGELFF. DNA of the CDR3: TGTGCCAGCAGCCCGACGGGGACTAGCGGGAGTGCCGGGGAGCTGTTTTTT. Looking up the rest from reference TRBV3-1 and TRBJ2-2 gives the full variable domain: DTAVSQTPKYLVTQMGNDKSIKCEQNLGHDTMYWYKQDSKKFLKIMFSYNNKELIINETVPNRFSPKSPDKAHLNLHINSLELGDSAVYFCASSPTGTSGSAGELFFGEGSRLTVL.